The 21 T cell receptor beta chains given below trace back to one sample, sequenced in a study of shared clonotypes between healthy human individuals. Here immunoSEQ multiplex PCR was the method, and the copy in TCRdb shows in-frame clones only, minus some. The table records about 710,000 clones, about two thirds of them present only once. Sequencing was done on a sample of memory CD4+ T cells sorted from blood. Subset here: CD45RA-negative fraction. Every receptor here comes from a woman in her 30s in good health.

The gene calls are TRBV5-1 and TRBJ2-7; no clear D. The germline gives CDR1 SGHRS, CDR2 YFSETQ. The germline V and J ends were trimmed by 4 bases and 2 bases, with 16 bases remaining between them. The CDR3 runs to 15 residues. The CDR3: CASSQTPPTTYEQYF. The CDR3, as DNA: TGCGCCAGCAGCCAGACACCTCCAACCACCTACGAGCAGTACTTC.

The rearrangement joins TRBV6-5 to TRBJ1-2, with 9 bases lining up with TRBD1. Germline CDR1 MNHEY, CDR2 SVGAGI. This CDR3 spans 14 amino acids. V trimming: 4 bases; J trimming: 7 bases; junction bases outside the gene matches: 7. CDR3 in amino acids: CASSSSQGAGGYTF. DNA for the CDR3: TGTGCCAGCAGTTCGTCACAGGGGGCTGGTGGCTACACCTTC.

The chain uses TRBV15 and TRBJ1-4, with unresolved D. Trimming removed 9 bases at V and 8 bases at J, with 13 bases between. The CDR3 length is 12 residues. Germline V gene data show CDR1 as LNHNV and CDR2 as YYDKDF (reference sequence). The CDR3 sequence: CATTRDGEKLFF. The CDR3 DNA is TGTGCCACGACACGGGATGGCGAAAAACTGTTTTTT.

The table lists this clone with many counts. The chain uses TRBV6-1 and TRBJ1-5; weak D call: TRBD1 (5 bases). The V gene lost 5 bases and the J gene lost 4 bases, with 15 bases spanning the gap. CDR3 length: 15 amino acids. Germline V gene sequence: CDR1 MNHNS, CDR2 SASEGT. The CDR3 here is CASSLSQGPNQPQHF. For the CDR3, the DNA is TGTGCCAGCAGTTTGAGTCAGGGTCCGAATCAGCCCCAGCATTTT.

This clone was detected only a few times. This chain uses TRBV7-9 with TRBJ1-2, with a possible D match to TRBD1 (6 bases). V shed 5 bases and J shed 1 base, with 17 bases lying between them. CDR3 length: 16 amino acids. Per the germline V gene, CDR1 is SEHNR and CDR2 is FQNEAQ (reference sequence). The CDR3 bases are TGTGCCAGCAGCCCGCGGACAGATAATAGTAACTATGGCTACACCTTC. This sequence encodes CASSPRTDNSNYGYTF.

The rearrangement uses TRBV5-1 and TRBJ2-4; 8 nucleotides align to TRBD1. Germline CDR1 is SGHRS and CDR2 is YFSETQ. V lost 4 bases, J lost 6 bases, and 12 bases stayed unmatched. The CDR3 totals 16 residues. CDR3 region: CASSADRGGGANIQYF. The CDR3 DNA reads TGCGCCAGCAGCGCCGACAGGGGCGGCGGGGCAAACATTCAGTACTTC.

The chain is built from TRBV7-8 and TRBJ2-5; TRBD1 agrees at 8 bases. The CDR3 extends over 16 amino acids. Losses at the gene ends were 0 bases for V and 4 bases for J; bases not matched to a gene: 7. CDR1 SGHVS and CDR2 FQNEAQ come from the germline V gene. In nucleotides, the CDR3 is TGTGCCAGCAGCTTAGCGCGGCGCAGGGGGCCAGAGACCCAGTACTTC. This gives the protein CASSLARRRGPETQYF.

This rearrangement joins TRBV28 to TRBJ2-7; 10 bases align to TRBD2. The CDR3 length is 16 residues. J was trimmed by 5 bases and V by 7 bases; bases with no gene match: 14. CDR1 is MDHEN, CDR2 SYDVKM, per germline. The CDR3 reads CASMGGLAGVGNEQYF. CDR3 sequence (DNA): TGTGCCAGCATGGGAGGTCTAGCGGGAGTCGGGAACGAGCAGTACTTC. Looking up the rest from reference TRBV28 and TRBJ2-7 gives the full variable domain: DVKVTQSSRYLVKRTGEKVFLECVQDMDHENMFWYRQDPGLGLRLIYFSYDVKMKEKGDIPEGYSVSREKKERFSLILESASTNQTSMYLCASMGGLAGVGNEQYFGPGTRLTVT.

V and J are TRBV19 and TRBJ2-1, with 8 bases matching TRBD2. Germline CDR1 LNHDA, CDR2 SQIVND (reference sequence). The CDR3 spans 15 residues. With V trimmed by 9 bases and J by 6 bases, 13 bases remained unmatched. CDR3 bases: TGTGCCAGCAAAACGACCGGGACTAGTCCCAATGAGCAGTTCTTC. It is translated as CASKTTGTSPNEQFF.

The chain has TRBV7-2 and TRBJ2-2; 10 nucleotides align to TRBD2. Unmatched junction bases numbered 5, after V lost 6 bases and J lost 7 bases. The germline gives CDR1 SGHTA, CDR2 FQGNSA. This CDR3 comprises 14 residues. The CDR3 DNA reads TGTGCCAGCAGATCTAGCGGGAGCGGCGGGGAGCTGTTTTTT. Protein product: CASRSSGSGGELFF.

This clone was picked up a small number of times. The chain recombines TRBV5-4 with TRBJ2-2; no firm D call. Looked up from germline, CDR1 is SGHNT and CDR2 is YYREEE (reference sequence). This CDR3 has 14 residues. V dropped 0 bases and J dropped 9 bases, with 12 bases sitting between them. CDR3 sequence (DNA): TGTGCCAGCAGCTTGGAAGCCGGTGAAAGGGAGCTGTTTTTT. Translating gives CASSLEAGERELFF.

The chain recombines TRBV5-4 with TRBJ1-1; TRBD1 is a possible D gene (5 bases). Germline CDR1 is SGHNT and CDR2 is YYREEE (reference sequence). With 7 bases removed from V and 0 bases from J, the gap between germline ends came to 19 bases. This CDR3 is 16 amino acids long. The CDR3 sequence: CASGPGGASMNTEAFF. CDR3 DNA: TGTGCCAGCGGACCAGGCGGGGCATCGATGAACACTGAAGCTTTCTTT.

This clone was detected only a few times. The chain couples TRBV4-1 to TRBJ2-3, with TRBD2 matching 11 bases. CDR3 length: 19 residues. The trim removed 0 bases at V and 1 base at J, leaving 9 bases unmatched. CDR1 and CDR2 (germline): MGHRA, YSYEKL. The CDR3 nucleotides are TGCGCCAGCAGCCAAGAGGCGGCTAGCGGGAGGTCCCGCACAGATACGCAGTATTTT. It translates to CASSQEAASGRSRTDTQYF.

By share, this clone counts as large. The chain carries TRBV19 and TRBJ2-5; D might be TRBD2 (6 bases). Germline CDR1 reads LNHDA; CDR2 reads SQIVND (reference sequence). The CDR3 is made up of 13 amino acids. Trimming took 6 bases from V and 5 from J, leaving 13 bases between them. This CDR3 is CASRGGNGETQYF. CDR3 DNA: TGTGCCAGTAGGGGAGGAAACGGGGAGACCCAGTACTTC.

A note on this clone: The sample carries other DNA sequences with the same CDR3. The chain recombines TRBV5-1 with TRBJ1-3, with 7 bases lining up with TRBD1. The CDR3 loop spans 14 amino acids. CDR1 is SGHRS, CDR2 YFSETQ, per germline. The J segment lost 4 bases and the V segment lost 2 bases, leaving 3 bases of the junction unmatched. CDR3 in DNA: TGCGCCAGCAGCTTCGGACAGGACGGAAACACCATATATTTT. Protein product: CASSFGQDGNTIYF.

This clone was observed at least ten times. V and J are TRBV7-8 and TRBJ1-1, with D possibly being TRBD1 (6 bases). Germline V CDR1 and CDR2: SGHVS, FQNEAQ. Trimming cost V 5 bases and J 1 base, with 11 bases left between them. This CDR3 spans 14 amino acids. CDR3 in amino acids: CASSPWTANTEAFF. The CDR3 DNA reads TGTGCCAGCAGCCCTTGGACAGCGAACACTGAAGCTTTCTTT.

The chain is built from TRBV28 and TRBJ1-1; 10 nucleotides match TRBD1. Germline V gene lookup returns CDR1 MDHEN and CDR2 SYDVKM. The length of the CDR3 is 14 residues. V dropped 5 bases and J dropped 4; count of bases not matched to a gene: 4. The CDR3 sequence: CASSPGTGVTEAFF. CDR3 sequence (DNA): TGTGCCAGCAGTCCCGGGACAGGGGTCACTGAAGCTTTCTTT.

This chain uses TRBV5-4 with TRBJ2-7; D is unclear. With 4 bases removed from V and 4 bases from J, the gap between germline ends came to 18 bases. CDR1 is SGHNT, CDR2 YYREEE, per germline (reference sequence). This CDR3 is 15 amino acids long. The chain's CDR3 is CASSRGEGSVYEQYF. CDR3 coding DNA: TGTGCCAGCAGCCGAGGCGAAGGGTCCGTATACGAGCAGTACTTC.

Many counts were recorded for this clone. This chain connects TRBV4-2 to TRBJ2-2, with 8 nucleotides matching TRBD2. CDR3 size: 16 residues. Germline-derived CDR1 and CDR2 are LGHNA and YNFKEQ. V was clipped by 1 base and J by 2 bases; unmatched bases: 3. CDR3 DNA: TGTGCCAGCAGCCAAGTTGCGGGAGGCAACACCGGGGAGCTGTTTTTT. This codes for CASSQVAGGNTGELFF.

The chain is built from TRBV2 and TRBJ1-1; 9 bases map to TRBD1. V dropped 0 bases and J dropped 3; count of bases not matched to a gene: 2. The CDR3 consists of 15 residues. CDR1 SNHLY and CDR2 FYNNEI come from the germline V gene. CDR3 sequence reads: CASSEARTGDTEAFF. The DNA for the CDR3 is TGTGCCAGCAGTGAAGCGAGGACAGGGGACACTGAAGCTTTCTTT.

This sequence joins TRBV5-1 and TRBJ1-4; the match to TRBD1 covers 7 bases. With V trimmed by 2 bases and J by 1 base, 5 bases remained unmatched. The CDR3 spans 16 residues. CDR1 SGHRS and CDR2 YFSETQ come from the germline V gene. The CDR3 DNA follows: TGCGCCAGCAGCTTTTCGACAGGGAGAACTAATGAAAAACTGTTTTTT. This translates into CASSFSTGRTNEKLFF. Variable domain in full (rest from reference TRBV5-1 and TRBJ1-4): KAGVTQTPRYLIKTRGQQVTLSCSPISGHRSVSWYQQTPGQGLQFLFEYFSETQRNKGNFPGRFSGRQFSNSRSEMNVSTLELGDSALYLCASSFSTGRTNEKLFFGSGTQLSVL.